This TCR beta chain was captured by sequencing in a study of CD8+ T cells in alopecia areata. The wider study: Tofacitinib was given for 6 to 18 months, then stopped for 6 months. Points from the study as a whole: Greater clonality was observed in lesional scalp samples, especially alopecia totalis/universalis, versus normal scalp. Any link of baseline CD8+ expansion to response, resting on one nonresponder, remains uncertain.

This clone turned up a few times. Its antigen is undetermined. As for treatment: oral pan-JAK inhibitor, 5-10 mg twice daily. CDR3 length equals 14 residues. From germline, CDR1 is SQVTM and CDR2 ANQGSEA. V lost 6 bases and J 10 bases, leaving 22 bases between the germline ends. Investigators isolated RNA and reverse transcribed it into cDNA to act as the sequencing template. Method: immunoSEQ multiplex PCR; TCRdb's copy keeps in-frame clones and lacks some. Of some 170,000 clones listed, roughly 50% are singletons. The receptor was derived from a human donor with alopecia areata. J is TRBJ2-1 and V is TRBV29-1, with TRBD2 as a possible D gene (6 bases). Sequences were derived from CD8+ T cells sorted from blood, sampled at week 24, from a patient treated with tofacitinib. CDR3 sequence (DNA): TGCAGCGTCGTAAAACGGGACTCAGGCTGGGAGCAGTTCTTC. Its protein product is CSVVKRDSGWEQFF.